This T cell receptor beta chain was obtained from a study of human T cells and chemical hapten exposure. Broader study findings: Expanded TCR sets contained significantly more large CDR3 similarity clusters than controls. DPC sensitization produced no change in TCRs with frequency above 1 in 1000.

Stated time point: pre-sensitization, week 0. Treatment indicated: therapeutic diphenylcyclopropenone sensitization with weekly scalp DPC. This clonotype has a handful of counts. Its specificity is unknown. The V gene's germline CDR1 is MNHEY and CDR2 SMNVEV (reference sequence). The CDR3 covers 13 residues. Trimming removed 2 bases at V and 3 bases at J, with 8 bases between. In the original analysis: Sample TCR counts, which ranged from roughly 20,000 to 750,000, had a median of approximately 100,000. TCRdb re-called the RACE reads through MiXCR, storing one row per CDR3 protein. The V and J calls and clone size come from TCRdb's table, not from the authors' own analysis. Seen here are approximately 57,000 distinct CDR3 sequences, more than 8% observed once, and the top ten hold 8% to 10%.

The clonotype comes from a man in his forties with alopecia areata. Some clones in this sample may be carry-over from other donors' samples. The chain employs TRBV27 and TRBJ2-7, with D unclear. Sequencing was performed on whole blood, taken in connection with sensitization to the hapten diphenylcyclopropenone (DPC). Here the CDR3 reads CASSLGEVYEQYF. CDR3 bases: TGTGCCAGCAGTTTAGGCGAGGTCTACGAGCAGTACTTC.